The 17 T cell receptor beta chains below all came from one sample that was sequenced in a study of T cell repertoires in cytomegalovirus infection. TCRdb passed the reads through MiXCR, listing each CDR3 protein once. Among about a million distinct CDR3 sequences listed, roughly 30% were seen once. For these TCRs, the target antigens are not known. This material consisted of cultured CD8+ T cells from PBMCs, taken from culture after CMV antigen stimulation. The receptors originated from a human donor in good health (CMV status not recorded). Some clones in this sample may be carry-over from other donors' samples.

This clonotype was detected a few times. The V gene is TRBV6-5, the J gene TRBJ1-5; 9 bases are a match to TRBD1. This CDR3 has 15 residues. Germline CDR1 MNHEY, CDR2 SVGAGI. J was trimmed by 7 bases and V by 5 bases; bases with no gene match: 9. The CDR3 coding sequence is TGTGCCAGCAGTCAAACAGGGGGCGCAAGGCAGCCCCAGCATTTT. This codes for CASSQTGGARQPQHF.

Worth noting for this clonotype: A clone one base away is much larger, so this may be a read error. This chain connects TRBV7-9 to TRBJ2-7, with D tentatively TRBD1 (6 bases). CDR1 and CDR2 from the germline V gene are SEHNR and FQNEAQ (reference sequence). The CDR3 is made up of 15 amino acids. This chain's CDR3 is CTSSPTGRPPYEQYF. The CDR3, as DNA: TGTACCAGCAGCCCAACAGGGAGACCCCCCTACGAGCAGTACTTC.

The chain links TRBV27 to TRBJ2-3; a weak D match, TRBD2 (6 bases). Germline-derived CDR1 and CDR2 are MNHEY and SMNVEV (reference sequence). CDR3 length: 15 residues. V shed 2 bases and J shed 1 base, with 10 bases lying between them. The CDR3 DNA sequence: TGTGCCAGCAGTTTACTGGCTAGCGGCACAGATACGCAGTATTTT. It codes for CASSLLASGTDTQYF.

This clonotype was counted a single time. The chain carries TRBV27 and TRBJ1-1; 9 bases agree with TRBD1. Germline V gene sequence: CDR1 MNHEY, CDR2 SMNVEV (reference sequence). Germline trimming cut 3 bases from V and 4 bases from J; bases unmatched to any gene: 6. The CDR3 has 15 residues. In DNA form, the CDR3 reads TGTGCCAGCAGTTTCACAGGGGGCCCTTTCACTGAAGCTTTCTTT. Its translation is CASSFTGGPFTEAFF.

This clonotype was seen repeatedly, ten times or more. This CDR3 is CASSLGVGTNTGELFF. The DNA for the CDR3 is TGTGCCAGCAGCTTAGGGGTGGGGACGAACACCGGGGAGCTGTTTTTT. The chain employs TRBV7-2 and TRBJ2-2, with D uncertain. The germline V gene encodes CDR1 SGHTA and CDR2 FQGNSA. V was clipped by 1 base and J by 0 bases, with 9 bases between them. The CDR3 sequence is 16 residues long.

The J gene is TRBJ2-1, the V gene TRBV12-3 or TRBV12-4; 11 bases line up with TRBD2. Losses at the gene ends were 7 bases for V and 4 bases for J; bases not matched to a gene: 6. This CDR3 comprises 15 residues. The CDR3 is CASTRLAGNYNEQFF. The CDR3 nucleotides read TGTGCCAGCACCAGACTAGCGGGGAATTACAATGAGCAGTTCTTC.

V usage is TRBV5-6 and J usage is TRBJ1-2; no reliable D call. V was trimmed by 2 bases and J by 4 bases, leaving 15 bases between them. Germline V lookup: CDR1 SGHDT, CDR2 YYEEEE. The CDR3 is 15 amino acids. The CDR3 DNA sequence: TGTGCCAGCAGCTTTGGGGTAGATTCCTCCTATGGCTACACCTTC. Translated: CASSFGVDSSYGYTF.

This clonotype was detected once. This chain uses TRBV19 with TRBJ1-1; a weak D match, TRBD1 (5 bases). Germline V gene data show CDR1 as LNHDA and CDR2 as SQIVND (reference sequence). The V and J ends lost 5 bases and 9 bases respectively, with 7 bases between them. The CDR3 consists of 10 residues. The CDR3 spells CASSQGKAFF. CDR3 DNA sequence: TGTGCCAGTAGTCAGGGTAAAGCTTTCTTT.

In its sample, this clonotype was seen many times. The gene calls are TRBV7-8 and TRBJ2-1, with 7 nucleotides matching TRBD1. From germline, CDR1 is SGHVS and CDR2 FQNEAQ. The V segment lost 5 bases and the J segment 2 bases; nucleotides outside the gene matches: 6. The CDR3 runs to 15 residues. The DNA of the CDR3 is TGTGCCAGCAGCCAGGACAGGTCCACCTACAATGAGCAGTTCTTC. The encoded protein is CASSQDRSTYNEQFF.

The V call is TRBV12-5, the J call TRBJ2-1, with 7 nucleotides matching TRBD1. The CDR3 runs 15 residues. The ends lost 5 bases at V and 5 bases at J; junction bases unmatched: 9. From germline, CDR1 is LGHNT and CDR2 FRNRAP. CDR3 coding DNA: TGTGCTAGTGGTGACGGGACAGTGGTCAACAATGAGCAGTTCTTC. Protein sequence: CASGDGTVVNNEQFF.

Points on this clonotype: A clone one base away is much larger, so this may be a read error. The chain links TRBV7-4 to TRBJ2-5, with 7 bases matching TRBD2. Germline V gene sequence: CDR1 SGHVT, CDR2 SQSDAQ. The CDR3 is made up of 15 amino acids. Here the CDR3 reads CVSSLMREYQETQYF. Here the CDR3 DNA reads TGTGTCAGCAGCTTAATGCGGGAGTACCAAGAGACCCAGTACTTC. The variable domain in full, with the rest retrieved from reference TRBV7-4 and TRBJ2-5, is GAGVSQSPRYKVAKRGRDVALRCDSISGHVTLYWYRQTLGQGSEVLTYSQSDAQRDKSGRPSGRFSAERPERSVSTLKIQRTEQGDSAVYLCVSSLMREYQETQYFGPGTRLLVL.

The chain couples TRBV27 to TRBJ2-7, with unresolved D. CDR3 length: 12 residues. CDR1 MNHEY and CDR2 SMNVEV come from the germline V gene (reference sequence). Trimming shortened V by 6 bases and J by 2 bases, and 8 bases separated the two germline ends. The CDR3 coding sequence is TGTGCCAGCAGGACATCGACCTACGAGCAGTACTTC. It codes for CASRTSTYEQYF.

V gene TRBV12-3 or TRBV12-4 combines with J gene TRBJ2-2, with TRBD2 as a possible D gene (5 bases). This CDR3 contains 13 residues. V shed 4 bases and J shed 5 bases, with 8 bases lying between them. The CDR3 DNA reads TGTGCCAGCAGTTGGACTCTTACCGGGGAGCTGTTTTTT. This sequence encodes CASSWTLTGELFF.

This clonotype was picked up a small number of times. The chain combines TRBV4-3 with TRBJ1-6; 10 nucleotides agree with TRBD1. The CDR3 runs 15 residues. CDR1 and CDR2 (germline): LGHNA, YSLEER. V shed 4 bases and J 6 bases; nucleotides not matched to a gene: 3. CDR3 sequence (DNA): TGCGCCAGCAGCCGTGGACAGGGGGGTAATTCACCCCTCCACTTT. It codes for CASSRGQGGNSPLHF.

This clonotype occurred a few times. The genes are TRBV19 and TRBJ2-5; weak D call: TRBD2 (5 bases). The length of the CDR3 is 15 residues. V was cut by 3 bases and J by 5 bases, with 16 bases left in between. The germline gives CDR1 LNHDA, CDR2 SQIVND (reference sequence). The CDR3 loop reads CASSMGTLAGETQYF. CDR3 DNA sequence: TGTGCCAGTAGTATGGGAACTCTAGCTGGTGAGACCCAGTACTTC.

The chain uses TRBV27 and TRBJ2-7, with a weak D call TRBD1 (6 bases). The CDR3 length is 11 residues. Per germline, CDR1 MNHEY and CDR2 SMNVEV (reference sequence). V lost 8 bases, J lost 7 bases, and 12 bases lay in between. The DNA of the CDR3 is TGTGCCAGCGGCCAGGGGTTTGAGCAGTACGTC. Encoded protein: CASGQGFEQYV.

The sample holds a few counts of this clonotype. V usage is TRBV27 and J usage is TRBJ1-6, with 7 bases fitting TRBD1. From germline, CDR1 is MNHEY and CDR2 SMNVEV (reference sequence). The CDR3 has 15 residues. Unmatched junction bases numbered 9, after V lost 6 bases and J lost 7 bases. The CDR3 coding sequence is TGTGCCAGCAGGCCGCCGGGACAGAAAAATTCACCCCTCCACTTT. This translates into CASRPPGQKNSPLHF.